This T cell receptor (beta chain) was captured in a study of T cell responses to AZD1222 COVID-19 vaccine. As for this clone: Its antigen is undetermined.

Assay used: immunoSEQ multiplex PCR; TCRdb lists only in-frame clones, some missing. The repertoire holds under 80,000 clones, with about 91% as singletons. CDR1 and CDR2 (germline): MNHNS, SASEGT. The CDR3 is 16 residues long. V trimming: 2 bases; J trimming: 5 bases; junction bases outside the gene matches: 6. Broader study findings: Clonal diversity was possibly underestimated, and white British individuals and females predominated among donors. Unmutated variant regions reportedly attract nearly half of all spike-specific TCRs.

This receptor was taken from an adult in good health. The source material was peripheral blood, sampled on day 0 of AZD1222 vaccination. The genes are TRBV6-1 and TRBJ2-4, with 10 bases that match TRBD1. The CDR3 region has the DNA TGTGCCAGCAGTGAATCCGGGACAGGGGTGGAAAACATTCAGTACTTC. Protein product: CASSESGTGVENIQYF.